These 23 T cell receptor beta chains came from one sample sequenced in a study of T cells in Graves' hyperthyroidism and ophthalmopathy. Using RNA transcripts as the source, TCR beta CDR3 regions were amplified. The study used the HTBI primer set for a first-round RT-PCR of the TCR CDR3. MiXCR was run by TCRdb on the multiplex PCR reads, yielding one entry per CDR3 protein. This table has over 650,000 distinct CDR3 sequences, around 17% appearing once. Sequenced input: blood. The receptors here all came from a man aged 18 to 29 with Graves' hyperthyroidism.

This clonotype was seen ten or more times. CDR3 region: CAISETYEQYF. As DNA, the CDR3 is TGTGCCATCAGTGAGACCTACGAGCAGTACTTC. The chain joins TRBV10-3 to TRBJ2-7; no clear D. Trimming cost V 2 bases and J 2 bases, with 1 base left between them. This CDR3 comprises 11 residues. Germline V CDR1 and CDR2: ENHRY, SYGVKD.

There are many counts of this clonotype. V gene TRBV6-5 combines with J gene TRBJ2-7, with D perhaps given as TRBD1 or TRBD2 (5 bases each). Looked up from germline, CDR1 is MNHEY and CDR2 is SVGAGI. V lost 2 bases and J lost 0, with 11 bases in between. CDR3 size: 15 residues. Here the CDR3 reads CASSYGDPSSYEQYF. CDR3 sequence (DNA): TGTGCCAGCAGTTACGGGGACCCCAGCTCCTACGAGCAGTACTTC.

V is TRBV19 and J is TRBJ2-2; 12 bases align to TRBD2. The CDR3 has 17 amino acids. Looked up from germline, CDR1 is LNHDA and CDR2 is SQIVND (reference sequence). V was pared by 7 bases and J by 3 bases, with 9 bases of the junction left unmatched. The CDR3 sequence: CASTLRTSGVYTGELFF. In nucleotides, the CDR3 is TGTGCCAGTACCCTCAGGACTAGCGGGGTCTACACCGGGGAGCTGTTTTTT.

This clonotype showed up just a few times. V and J are TRBV7-9 and TRBJ1-6; D possibly corresponds to TRBD1 (6 bases). Germline-derived CDR1 and CDR2 are SEHNR and FQNEAQ (reference sequence). This CDR3 is 14 amino acids long. Trimming took off 5 bases at V and 12 bases at J, with 17 bases between the two ends. CDR3 in amino acids: CASSIDGGGLPLHF. DNA for the CDR3: TGTGCCAGCAGCATAGACGGGGGGGGGCTACCCCTCCACTTT.

The table lists this clonotype with a few counts. The J gene is TRBJ2-5, the V gene TRBV7-6; TRBD1 matches 7 bases. Germline CDR1 SGHVS, CDR2 FNYEAQ. CDR3 length: 12 residues. J was trimmed by 13 bases and V by 6 bases; bases with no gene match: 11. The CDR3 DNA reads as TGTGCCAGCAGAACAGGGGATCCCACACTGTACTTC. Amino acids: CASRTGDPTLYF.

This clonotype was observed a single time. The J gene is TRBJ2-3, the V gene TRBV6-1; D is uncertain. V was pared by 6 bases and J by 3 bases, with 22 bases between. The CDR3 has 17 residues. Germline CDR1 MNHNS, CDR2 SASEGT. The CDR3 nucleotides read TGTGCCAGCAGCCGCTTGGGTCTCAACGGCCGTACAGATACGCAGTATTTT. It codes for CASSRLGLNGRTDTQYF.

There are many counts of this clonotype. The chain recombines TRBV10-3 with TRBJ2-7; 10 bases are a match to TRBD1. V lost 6 bases to trimming and J lost 6 bases; unmatched junction nucleotides: 5. The CDR3 length is 13 residues. Germline V gene data show CDR1 as ENHRY and CDR2 as SYGVKD. The CDR3 bases are TGTGCCATCAGCGGGACAGGGGCGGTCGAGCAGTACTTC. It specifies CAISGTGAVEQYF.

V and J are TRBV3-1 and TRBJ1-1; D is unresolved. Germline CDR1 is LGHDT and CDR2 is YNNKEL (reference sequence). With 6 bases removed from V and 6 bases from J, the gap between germline ends came to 20 bases. The CDR3 contains 15 residues. DNA for the CDR3: TGTGCCAGCAGGCCGGGATCAGTCGAGACCGCTGAAGCTTTCTTT. Protein sequence: CASRPGSVETAEAFF. Supplemented by reference TRBV3-1 and TRBJ1-1, the full variable domain reads DTAVSQTPKYLVTQMGNDKSIKCEQNLGHDTMYWYKQDSKKFLKIMFSYNNKELIINETVPNRFSPKSPDKAHLNLHINSLELGDSAVYFCASRPGSVETAEAFFGQGTRLTVV.

This chain uses TRBV5-4 with TRBJ2-7, with 9 bases fitting TRBD2. Per germline, CDR1 SGHNT and CDR2 YYREEE (reference sequence). This CDR3 is built from 15 residues. The V and J ends lost 0 bases and 7 bases, in that order; junction bases with no gene match: 8. The CDR3, as DNA: TGTGCCAGCAGCTTGGTGGTTAGCGGGAGAGGAGAGCAGTACTTC. It translates to CASSLVVSGRGEQYF.

The chain couples TRBV6-1 to TRBJ2-1; D unclear. Deletions cut 4 bases from V and 3 bases from J, with 10 bases between. Germline V CDR1 and CDR2: MNHNS, SASEGT. The CDR3 is made up of 14 amino acids. The CDR3 nucleotides are TGTGCCAGCAGTGTCAGACGGAGCTACAATGAGCAGTTCTTC. It yields the protein CASSVRRSYNEQFF.

This clonotype occurred a few times. The chain combines TRBV28 with TRBJ1-2; D gene uncertain. Trimming took 5 bases from V and 4 from J, leaving 8 bases between them. CDR1 and CDR2 (germline): MDHEN, SYDVKM. The length of the CDR3 is 12 residues. CDR3 bases: TGTGCCAGCAGTCCCCGGAGCTATGGCTACACCTTC. It is translated as CASSPRSYGYTF.

This clonotype was recorded at least ten times. V usage is TRBV18 and J usage is TRBJ2-1; 9 bases are a match to TRBD2. After removal of 4 bases from V and 9 bases from J, the junction contained 16 bases not matched to a gene. This CDR3 is built from 17 residues. Germline assignment: CDR1 KGHSH and CDR2 LQKENI. DNA of the CDR3: TGTGCCAGCTCACTTCCAACTAGCGGGCCGCTCGCTACTGAGCAGTTCTTC. Its translation: CASSLPTSGPLATEQFF.

The rearrangement uses TRBV11-2 and TRBJ2-6; 7 nucleotides agree with TRBD1. The CDR3 is 15 amino acids. V lost 4 bases, J lost 2 bases, and 2 bases stayed unmatched. CDR1 SGHAT and CDR2 FQNNGV come from the germline V gene. In nucleotides, the CDR3 is TGTGCCAGCAGCTCAGGACAGGCTGGGGCCAACGTCCTGACTTTC. Translation: CASSSGQAGANVLTF.

This clonotype was counted at least ten times. The chain combines TRBV29-1 with TRBJ1-2; D not resolved. Germline V gives CDR1 SQVTM, CDR2 ANQGSEA. Trimming cost V 7 bases and J 4 bases, with 16 bases left between them. The CDR3 spans 13 residues. The CDR3 nucleotides read TGCAGCGCTCACCCCCATGGGCTCTATGGCTACACCTTC. It translates to CSAHPHGLYGYTF.

As regards this clonotype: The junction does not match germline at one end; this may be a read error. The rearrangement uses TRBV30 and TRBJ2-1, with TRBD2 identical over 11 bases. Germline V gene lookup returns CDR1 GTSNPN and CDR2 SVGIG (reference sequence). The CDR3 covers 15 residues. This CDR3 is CAWSSGIAGGDEQSF. CDR3 DNA sequence: TGTGCCTGGAGTTCTGGGATAGCGGGAGGGGATGAGCAGTCCTTC.

The sample holds one count of this clonotype. A far larger clone is off by one base, so a read error is likely. This rearrangement joins TRBV7-9 to TRBJ2-7; D ambiguous. V was cut by 9 bases and J by 1 base, with 13 bases left in between. The CDR3 spans 13 residues. The germline V gene encodes CDR1 SEHNR and CDR2 FQNEAQ (reference sequence). CDR3 sequence reads: CARSPEGSYEQYF. CDR3 in DNA: TGTGCCAGGAGCCCCGAAGGGTCCTACGAGCAGTACTTC.

The chain recombines TRBV5-5 with TRBJ1-6; D unclear. Germline V lookup: CDR1 SGHKS, CDR2 YYEKEE (reference sequence). Trimming removed 0 bases from V and 11 bases from J, with 6 bases in between. The CDR3 runs 12 residues. In DNA form, the CDR3 reads TGTGCCAGCAGCTTGGAAGGCCCACCCCTCCACTTT. Translated: CASSLEGPPLHF.

With respect to this clonotype: A junction end diverges from the germline sequence, so it may reflect a read error. The chain has TRBV7-9 and TRBJ2-5, with TRBD2 matching over 12 bases. In germline, CDR1 is SEHNR, CDR2 FQNEAQ (reference sequence). This CDR3 has 17 residues. CDR3 region: CAGSLAGLAGGFETQYF. The CDR3 DNA sequence: TGTGCCGGCAGCTTAGCGGGCCTAGCGGGAGGGTTCGAGACCCAGTACTTC.

The chain's CDR3 is CASSLSVTGGGNQPQHF. The CDR3 nucleotides read TGTGCCAGCAGCTTATCCGTCACAGGGGGAGGCAATCAGCCCCAGCATTTT. V and J are TRBV7-3 and TRBJ1-5; 8 nucleotides align to TRBD1. The trim removed 2 bases at V and 2 bases at J, leaving 8 bases unmatched. Germline assignment: CDR1 SGHTA and CDR2 FQGTGA. This CDR3 spans 17 amino acids.

This clonotype was seen a few times. The chain links TRBV18 to TRBJ2-7, with D possibly TRBD1 on 6 matching bases. The V and J ends lost 4 bases and 5 bases respectively, with 18 bases between them. Germline-derived CDR1 and CDR2 are KGHSH and LQKENI. There are 15 residues in the CDR3. CDR3 loop: CASSRRRDTTDEQYF. Here the CDR3 DNA reads TGTGCCAGCTCACGTCGAAGGGACACGACTGACGAGCAGTACTTC.

Points on this clonotype: A much larger clone lies one base from this, so it may be a read error. The V and J genes are TRBV6-5 and TRBJ1-5, with 9 bases aligning to TRBD1. CDR3 length: 17 amino acids. Trimming took 2 bases from V and 5 from J; bases not matched to a gene: 10. Germline CDR1 MNHEY, CDR2 SVGAGI. CDR3 in amino acids: CASSYVTGGRRDQPQHF. CDR3 nucleotide sequence: TGTGCCAGCAGTTACGTGACAGGGGGTAGACGCGATCAGCCCCAGCATTTT.

This clonotype was detected a few times. The rearrangement uses TRBV19 and TRBJ1-2, with no clear D. V lost 4 bases to trimming and J lost 4 bases, with 16 bases between them. This CDR3 has 15 residues. Germline CDR1 is LNHDA and CDR2 is SQIVND (reference sequence). DNA for the CDR3: TGTGCCAGTAGTACCCGCCGGATGGGTGCCTATGGCTACACCTTC. This translates into CASSTRRMGAYGYTF.

This clonotype has only a few counts. This chain connects TRBV20-1 to TRBJ2-7; 8 bases are shared with TRBD1. CDR1 and CDR2 from the germline V gene are DFQATT and SNEGSKA (reference sequence). This CDR3 is 14 amino acids long. V trimming: 4 bases; J trimming: 6 bases; junction bases outside the gene matches: 11. CDR3 amino acids: CSAMRGTGFLEQYF. The CDR3 coding sequence is TGCAGTGCTATGAGGGGGACAGGTTTCCTCGAGCAGTACTTC.